Below are 27 T cell receptor beta chains sequenced from a single sample in a study of control samples from healthy donors and cancer patients. Clones were sequenced by immunoSEQ multiplex PCR, and TCRdb holds only the in-frame ones, with some missing. The sample includes around 68,000 clones, roughly 82% of them seen just once. The material sequenced was blood. These TCRs come from a middle-aged man in good health.

The V and J genes are TRBV10-3 and TRBJ1-1; D is unresolved. V was pared by 3 bases and J by 6 bases, with 17 bases between. The CDR3 length is 15 residues. Germline values: CDR1 ENHRY, CDR2 SYGVKD. The CDR3 DNA is TGTGCCATCAGTGAAGGGCCTAAAGTAAGCCCTGAAGCTTTCTTT. It codes for CAISEGPKVSPEAFF.

This rearrangement joins TRBV6-2 or TRBV6-3 to TRBJ2-3; TRBD2 aligns across 11 bases. Germline V gene lookup returns CDR1 MNHEY and CDR2 SVGEGT. The J segment lost 6 bases and the V segment lost 6 bases, leaving 8 bases of the junction unmatched. The CDR3 contains 15 residues. This chain's CDR3 is CASSLLAGAADTQYF. The CDR3 region has the DNA TGTGCCAGCAGCCTACTAGCGGGAGCAGCGGATACGCAGTATTTT.

The V call is TRBV14, the J call TRBJ2-3, with TRBD2 matching 14 bases. Per the germline V gene, CDR1 is SGHDN and CDR2 is FVKESK. Germline trimming cut 2 bases from V and 4 bases from J; bases unmatched to any gene: 8. This CDR3 region has 18 residues. The CDR3 loop is CASSQFGTSGSSSDTQYF. The CDR3 bases are TGTGCCAGCAGCCAATTCGGGACTAGCGGGAGTTCGTCAGATACGCAGTATTTT.

V is TRBV5-8 and J is TRBJ2-7; D is unclear. The V gene lost 4 bases and the J gene lost 4 bases, with 9 bases spanning the gap. The CDR3 has 12 residues. Germline-derived CDR1 and CDR2 are SGHTS and YDEGEE. The CDR3 bases are TGTGCCAGCAGCCACCCAGGTTACGAGCAGTACTTC. Encoded protein: CASSHPGYEQYF.

This clone was seen just once. The V gene is TRBV7-9, the J gene TRBJ1-5; D may be TRBD1 (6 bases). CDR1 and CDR2 (germline): SEHNR, FQNEAQ (reference sequence). The CDR3 consists of 17 residues. V was clipped by 4 bases and J by 0 bases, with 16 bases between them. CDR3 loop: CASSSSEGEYSNQPQHF. CDR3 DNA sequence: TGTGCCAGCAGCTCCTCCGAGGGGGAATATAGCAATCAGCCCCAGCATTTT.

This chain joins TRBV19 and TRBJ1-1; the D is unclear. V was trimmed by 5 bases and J by 4 bases, leaving 11 bases between them. The CDR3 extends over 13 amino acids. Germline CDR1 LNHDA, CDR2 SQIVND (reference sequence). CDR3 coding DNA: TGTGCCAGTAGTCCTTATTTAGTCACTGAAGCTTTCTTT. Its translation is CASSPYLVTEAFF.

This clone was counted a single time. J is TRBJ2-1 and V is TRBV7-6; 9 nucleotides align to TRBD2. The CDR3 is 15 residues long. V shed 2 bases and J 4 bases; nucleotides not matched to a gene: 3. Germline assignment: CDR1 SGHVS and CDR2 FNYEAQ. CDR3 nucleotide sequence: TGTGCCAGCAGCTTATCGGGACTAGCTTACAATGAGCAGTTCTTC. This sequence encodes CASSLSGLAYNEQFF.

The count of this clone is one. The chain combines TRBV28 with TRBJ2-3; maybe TRBD2 (6 bases). The germline CDR1 and CDR2 sequences are MDHEN and SYDVKM. V was trimmed by 2 bases and J by 0 bases, leaving 12 bases between them. The CDR3 is made up of 16 amino acids. The CDR3 coding sequence is TGTGCCAGCAGTTTAGGGGCTAGCGCTAGCACAGATACGCAGTATTTT. Translating gives CASSLGASASTDTQYF.

The chain is built from TRBV19 and TRBJ2-2; D might be TRBD1 (6 bases). Per germline, CDR1 LNHDA and CDR2 SQIVND (reference sequence). This CDR3 is 14 amino acids long. V gave up 5 bases and J gave up 4 bases, with 11 bases separating them. The CDR3: CASSLGQLTGELFF. The CDR3 DNA reads as TGTGCCAGTAGTTTAGGACAGCTCACCGGGGAGCTGTTTTTT.

The chain uses TRBV5-1 and TRBJ1-5; D gene uncertain. Germline V gene data show CDR1 as SGHRS and CDR2 as YFSETQ. The CDR3 extends over 13 amino acids. V was pared by 1 base and J by 7 bases, with 9 bases between. The CDR3 DNA reads as TGCGCCAGCAGCTTGTCTGGCAGCCAGCCCCAGCATTTT. Protein sequence: CASSLSGSQPQHF.

The chain couples TRBV5-1 to TRBJ2-7; 7 bases are a match to TRBD1. The germline CDR1 and CDR2 sequences are SGHRS and YFSETQ. Germline trimming cut 3 bases from V and 6 bases from J; bases unmatched to any gene: 15. The CDR3 sequence is 16 residues long. The CDR3 sequence: CASSSSSQGKGGEQYF. In DNA form, the CDR3 reads TGCGCCAGCAGCTCTTCCTCACAGGGGAAAGGGGGCGAGCAGTACTTC.

The CDR3 DNA sequence: TGTGCCAGCAGTGAAGCGGTGGGAGTGGGGTCGGCTTTCTTT. Amino acids: CASSEAVGVGSAFF. V is TRBV6-1 and J is TRBJ1-1; no reliable D call. Germline values: CDR1 MNHNS, CDR2 SASEGT. The CDR3 contains 14 residues. V shed 0 bases and J shed 11 bases, with 16 bases lying between them.

The rearrangement joins TRBV6-5 to TRBJ2-7; D is possibly TRBD2 (5 bases). CDR1 MNHEY and CDR2 SVGAGI come from the germline V gene. The V gene lost 6 bases and the J gene lost 6 bases, with 15 bases spanning the gap. CDR3 length equals 13 residues. In nucleotides, the CDR3 is TGTGCCAGCAGCCCCCCGGGGAGCGGCGAGCAGTACTTC. Its translation is CASSPPGSGEQYF.

This chain uses TRBV10-3 with TRBJ1-5, with TRBD1 matching 7 bases. The trim removed 6 bases at V and 4 bases at J, leaving 6 bases unmatched. CDR1 and CDR2 (germline): ENHRY, SYGVKD. This CDR3 is built from 14 residues. CDR3 protein: CAISQTGRNQPQHF. The DNA for the CDR3 is TGTGCCATCAGCCAGACAGGGAGAAATCAGCCCCAGCATTTT.

The chain has TRBV28 and TRBJ1-6; tentatively, D is TRBD1 (5 bases). Germline V gene data show CDR1 as MDHEN and CDR2 as SYDVKM. The CDR3 is 14 residues long. With 7 bases removed from V and 0 bases from J, the gap between germline ends came to 7 bases. The CDR3 sequence: CASNRSSYNSPLHF. The DNA for the CDR3 is TGTGCCAGCAACAGGAGCTCCTATAATTCACCCCTCCACTTT. Looking up the rest from reference TRBV28 and TRBJ1-6 gives the full variable domain: DVKVTQSSRYLVKRTGEKVFLECVQDMDHENMFWYRQDPGLGLRLIYFSYDVKMKEKGDIPEGYSVSREKKERFSLILESASTNQTSMYLCASNRSSYNSPLHFGNGTRLTVT.

V usage is TRBV30 and J usage is TRBJ1-5; D is ambiguous. This CDR3 comprises 12 residues. Trimming removed 2 bases at V and 4 bases at J, with 6 bases between. Germline V gene data show CDR1 as GTSNPN and CDR2 as SVGIG (reference sequence). CDR3 in amino acids: CAWSTENQPQHF. The CDR3 nucleotides read TGTGCCTGGAGTACGGAAAATCAGCCCCAGCATTTT.

The gene calls are TRBV9 and TRBJ2-7; TRBD2 might be the D (5 bases). Trimming stripped 3 bases from V and 2 bases from J, with 15 bases between. CDR1 is SGDLS and CDR2 is YYNGEE in the germline V gene. The CDR3 is 15 amino acids. The CDR3 loop reads CASSATLDGTYEQYF. In nucleotides, the CDR3 is TGTGCCAGCAGCGCGACACTGGACGGGACCTACGAGCAGTACTTC.

This chain links TRBV9 with TRBJ2-2, with 13 bases that match TRBD2. The ends lost 3 bases at V and 6 bases at J; junction bases unmatched: 2. In germline, CDR1 is SGDLS, CDR2 YYNGEE. The CDR3 extends over 15 amino acids. This chain's CDR3 is CASSGTSGRAGELFF. The DNA of the CDR3 is TGTGCCAGCAGCGGGACTAGCGGGAGAGCCGGGGAGCTGTTTTTT.

V usage is TRBV11-3 and J usage is TRBJ2-3; D not certain. V gave up 0 bases and J gave up 2 bases, with 9 bases separating them. Germline lookup yields CDR1 SGHNT and CDR2 YENEEA. This CDR3 contains 15 residues. The CDR3 loop reads CASSLESLLTDTQYF. The CDR3 nucleotides read TGTGCCAGCAGCTTAGAGAGTCTTCTCACAGATACGCAGTATTTT.

This clone was detected once. The V gene is TRBV18, the J gene TRBJ2-1; 7 bases line up with TRBD1. This CDR3 spans 15 amino acids. Trimming removed 3 bases from V and 0 bases from J; junction bases left unmatched: 2. Germline V gene data show CDR1 as KGHSH and CDR2 as LQKENI. This chain's CDR3 is CASSPRDSSYNEQFF. The CDR3, as DNA: TGTGCCAGCTCACCCCGGGACAGCTCCTACAATGAGCAGTTCTTC.

The CDR3 sequence: CSVRITGGRISEQFF. The DNA of the CDR3 is TGCAGCGTCCGTATTACGGGGGGTCGGATTAGTGAGCAGTTCTTC. The chain carries TRBV29-1 and TRBJ2-1; 7 nucleotides agree with TRBD2. Per the germline V gene, CDR1 is SQVTM and CDR2 is ANQGSEA. This CDR3 is built from 15 residues. With 6 bases clipped from V and 9 bases from J, the junction kept 17 bases outside the gene matches.

The V gene is TRBV4-2, the J gene TRBJ2-7; 10 bases match TRBD2. The CDR3 is 20 residues long. After removal of 2 bases from V and 2 bases from J, the junction contained 18 bases not matched to a gene. The germline CDR1 and CDR2 sequences are LGHNA and YNFKEQ. The CDR3 protein is CASSQRKTSGNWMVAYEQYF. As DNA, the CDR3 is TGTGCCAGCAGCCAAAGAAAAACTAGCGGGAATTGGATGGTGGCCTACGAGCAGTACTTC.

This chain links TRBV18 with TRBJ2-3; tentatively, D is TRBD2 (5 bases). Germline assignment: CDR1 KGHSH and CDR2 LQKENI. This CDR3 comprises 17 residues. V lost 0 bases to trimming and J lost 0 bases, with 13 bases between them. The chain's CDR3 is CASSPPVSGVSTDTQYF. The DNA for the CDR3 is TGTGCCAGCTCACCACCGGTAAGCGGAGTTAGCACAGATACGCAGTATTTT. The full variable domain, rest sourced from reference TRBV18 and TRBJ2-3, is NAGVMQNPRHLVRRRGQEARLRCSPMKGHSHVYWYRQLPEEGLKFMVYLQKENIIDESGMPKERFSAEFPKEGPSILRIQQVVRGDSAAYFCASSPPVSGVSTDTQYFGPGTRLTVL.

The chain uses TRBV4-1 and TRBJ1-1; D remains ambiguous. V lost 3 bases to trimming and J lost 1 base, with 24 bases between them. CDR3 length: 19 amino acids. Germline V gene sequence: CDR1 MGHRA, CDR2 YSYEKL. The CDR3 sequence: CASSHSTNQRRTGNTEAFF. DNA for the CDR3: TGCGCCAGCAGCCACTCCACCAATCAACGACGGACGGGGAACACTGAAGCTTTCTTT.

This clone appeared a single time. This chain connects TRBV7-2 to TRBJ2-7; 8 nucleotides agree with TRBD2. Per the germline V gene, CDR1 is SGHTA and CDR2 is FQGNSA. After removal of 5 bases from V and 0 bases from J, the junction contained 6 bases not matched to a gene. The CDR3 is 15 amino acids. The CDR3 nucleotides are TGTGCCAGCAGCCTACTTGCGGGGGGCTCCTACGAGCAGTACTTC. It codes for CASSLLAGGSYEQYF. Based on the CDR3 plus reference TRBV7-2 and TRBJ2-7, the full variable domain is GAGVSQSPSNKVTEKGKDVELRCDPISGHTALYWYRQSLGQGLEFLIYFQGNSAPDKSGLPSDRFSAERTGGSVSTLTIQRTQQEDSAVYLCASSLLAGGSYEQYFGPGTRLTVT.

The chain links TRBV19 to TRBJ2-6; 8 bases map to TRBD1. Losses at the gene ends were 7 bases for V and 3 bases for J; bases not matched to a gene: 2. From germline, CDR1 is LNHDA and CDR2 SQIVND (reference sequence). The CDR3 loop spans 14 amino acids. This CDR3 reads CASTTGVGANVLTF. The DNA for the CDR3 is TGTGCCAGTACGACAGGGGTTGGGGCCAACGTCCTGACTTTC.

The chain uses TRBV2 and TRBJ2-2, with TRBD1 matching over 10 bases. The CDR3 totals 18 residues. Germline lookup yields CDR1 SNHLY and CDR2 FYNNEI. J lost 2 bases, V lost 5 bases, and 11 bases had no gene match. CDR3 in amino acids: CASSLRGGQGFNTGELFF. The CDR3 DNA reads TGTGCCAGCAGTCTCCGAGGGGGACAGGGGTTTAACACCGGGGAGCTGTTTTTT.